This T cell receptor (beta chain) came from a study of T cell repertoires in cytomegalovirus infection. Study-wide context: Matching HLA type and CMV infection were both indicated by public TCR beta signatures.

This clonotype occurred many times. Antigen: not known. Each CDR3 protein gets one entry after TCRdb re-called the reads with MiXCR. The data hold approximately 500,000 distinct CDR3 sequences, with about 10% observed a single time. Per the germline V gene, CDR1 is LNHNV and CDR2 is YYDKDF (reference sequence). V shed 3 bases, J shed 5 bases, and the junction held 5 bases outside the gene matches. The CDR3 is 14 residues long. Study-level findings and limits: Cumulative public TCR beta family frequency identified carriers of CMV plus the relevant HLA. HLA-C-restricted CMV-specific TCR beta clonotypes were dominant in the ex vivo response.

This clonotype was sampled from a human donor in good health (CMV status not recorded). Some clones in this sample may be carry-over from other donors' samples. The material sequenced was PBMCs. This chain connects TRBV15 to TRBJ1-2, with 8 bases aligning to TRBD1. CDR3 amino acids: CATSSDRGGYGYTF. The CDR3 DNA sequence: TGTGCCACCAGCAGCGACAGGGGAGGATATGGCTACACCTTC.